The 18 T cell receptor beta chains below were found in one sample sequenced in a study of Ad26.COV2.S vaccination and SARS-CoV-2 variants. Treatment indicated: 19 received Ad26.COV2.S at low or high dose, single or two shots; five or six received placebo; per-sample allocation not given. Repertoires come from day 63 after the first vaccine or placebo injection. Profiled with immunoSEQ multiplex PCR; TCRdb holds only in-frame clones, not every one. The sample contains around 320,000 clones, approximately 86% of which appear only once. The input for sequencing was peripheral blood, taken in a trial of Ad26.COV2.S vaccine versus placebo. All receptors derive from a person between 18 and 65 years old who received the Ad26.COV2.S COVID-19 vaccine or a placebo.

The chain has TRBV19 and TRBJ1-1; D gene unclear. The length of the CDR3 is 13 residues. Germline loops: CDR1 LNHDA, CDR2 SQIVND (reference sequence). The germline V and J ends were trimmed by 9 bases and 5 bases, with 16 bases remaining between them. Here the CDR3 reads CASESELGTEAFF. Here the CDR3 DNA reads TGTGCCAGCGAATCAGAGTTAGGGACTGAAGCTTTCTTT.

V gene TRBV18 combines with J gene TRBJ2-2, with D unresolved. The CDR3 is 13 amino acids. V was cut by 1 base and J by 6 bases, with 6 bases left in between. Germline loops: CDR1 KGHSH, CDR2 LQKENI. The DNA of the CDR3 is TGTGCCAGCTCACCACATGCGGCCGGGGAGCTGTTTTTT. This sequence encodes CASSPHAAGELFF.

V usage is TRBV5-1 and J usage is TRBJ2-1, with D possibly matching TRBD1 (6 bases). The germline V gene encodes CDR1 SGHRS and CDR2 YFSETQ. This CDR3 has 15 amino acids. V lost 7 bases to trimming and J lost 2 bases, with 16 bases between them. In DNA, the CDR3 is TGCGCCAGCCAGCTTGGGGACACTGCCTACAATGAGCAGTTCTTC. Translation: CASQLGDTAYNEQFF. The full variable domain, in which reference TRBV5-1 and TRBJ2-1 provide the parts outside the CDR3, is KAGVTQTPRYLIKTRGQQVTLSCSPISGHRSVSWYQQTPGQGLQFLFEYFSETQRNKGNFPGRFSGRQFSNSRSEMNVSTLELGDSALYLCASQLGDTAYNEQFFGPGTRLTVL.

The J gene is TRBJ1-2, the V gene TRBV2; D gene ambiguous. CDR1 is SNHLY and CDR2 is FYNNEI in the germline V gene. The CDR3 has 12 amino acids. The V gene lost 1 base and the J gene lost 9 bases, with 9 bases spanning the gap. The CDR3 DNA sequence: TGTGCCAGCAGTGAAGATATAGGGAGCTACACCTTC. Amino acids: CASSEDIGSYTF.

The rearrangement uses TRBV7-8 and TRBJ1-1; D is unclear. Germline CDR1 reads SGHVS; CDR2 reads FQNEAQ. The CDR3 consists of 15 residues. Between the trimmed V and J ends, which lost 5 bases and 1 base, there was a span of 14 bases. The CDR3 sequence: CASSPASTANTEAFF. CDR3 DNA: TGTGCCAGCAGCCCTGCCTCGACGGCGAACACTGAAGCTTTCTTT.

The chain combines TRBV9 with TRBJ2-1; 8 positions match TRBD1. V lost 3 bases to trimming and J lost 2 bases; unmatched junction nucleotides: 7. CDR1 and CDR2 from the germline V gene are SGDLS and YYNGEE. The CDR3 extends over 16 amino acids. The CDR3 is CASSAKEGQAYNEQFF. In DNA, the CDR3 is TGTGCCAGCAGCGCCAAGGAGGGACAGGCCTACAATGAGCAGTTCTTC. The variable domain in full, completed from reference TRBV9 and TRBJ2-1, reads DSGVTQTPKHLITATGQRVTLRCSPRSGDLSVYWYQQSLDQGLQFLIQYYNGEERAKGNILERFSAQQFPDLHSELNLSSLELGDSALYFCASSAKEGQAYNEQFFGPGTRLTVL.

The V call is TRBV2, the J call TRBJ1-2; D unresolved. Looked up from germline, CDR1 is SNHLY and CDR2 is FYNNEI. The ends were cut back, 4 bases at V and 8 bases at J, with 14 bases in the middle. The CDR3 loop spans 13 amino acids. CDR3 residues: CASSVEGARGYTF. For the CDR3, the DNA is TGTGCCAGCAGTGTCGAGGGTGCTCGAGGCTACACCTTC.

In nucleotides, the CDR3 is TGTGCCAGCAGCTCTACAGGGAGGCTACACAAAAAACTGTTTTTT. This codes for CASSSTGRLHKKLFF. V is TRBV5-4 and J is TRBJ1-4; D perhaps matches TRBD1 (6 bases). Trimming removed 3 bases at V and 9 bases at J, with 18 bases between. Germline V lookup: CDR1 SGHNT, CDR2 YYREEE (reference sequence). This CDR3 has 15 residues. The whole variable domain, filled in from reference TRBV5-4 and TRBJ1-4, reads ETGVTQSPTHLIKTRGQQVTLRCSSQSGHNTVSWYQQALGQGPQFIFQYYREEENGRGNFPPRFSGLQFPNYSSELNVNALELDDSALYLCASSSTGRLHKKLFFGSGTQLSVL.

The V gene is TRBV27, the J gene TRBJ1-3; D gene ambiguous. Trimming removed 6 bases from V and 1 base from J, with 13 bases in between. The CDR3 spans 15 residues. The germline CDR1 and CDR2 sequences are MNHEY and SMNVEV (reference sequence). This CDR3 reads CASSPEGLSGNTIYF. CDR3 nucleotide sequence: TGTGCCAGCAGCCCAGAAGGGTTGTCTGGAAACACCATATATTTT.

The V gene is TRBV5-1, the J gene TRBJ1-5; tentatively, D is TRBD1 (6 bases). This CDR3 region has 13 residues. Germline CDR1 is SGHRS and CDR2 is YFSETQ. V gave up 4 bases and J gave up 4 bases, with 9 bases separating them. The CDR3 reads CASSVQGNQPQHF. The CDR3 DNA follows: TGCGCCAGCAGCGTGCAGGGGAATCAGCCCCAGCATTTT.

This clone was recorded only once. Compared with germline, one end of the junction differs, possibly owing to a read error. This chain connects TRBV7-7 to TRBJ2-2; D not resolved. The germline gives CDR1 SSHAT, CDR2 FNYEAQ (reference sequence). The CDR3 is made up of 14 amino acids. CDR3 nucleotide sequence: TGTGCTAGCAGCCCTGGTCTTTACACCGGGGAGCTGTTTTTT. This sequence encodes CASSPGLYTGELFF. Complete variable domain (other parts from reference TRBV7-7 and TRBJ2-2): GAGVSQSPRYKVTKRGQDVTLRCDPISSHATLYWYQQALGQGPEFLTYFNYEAQPDKSGLPSDRFSAERPEGSISTLTIQRTEQRDSAMYRCASSPGLYTGELFFGEGSRLTVL.

This chain uses TRBV10-1 with TRBJ1-5; weak D call: TRBD1 (5 bases). V shed 5 bases and J shed 0 bases, with 20 bases lying between them. Germline V gives CDR1 WNHNN, CDR2 SYGVQD (reference sequence). This CDR3 spans 18 amino acids. The CDR3 region is CASSYRRSPYRSNQPQHF. CDR3 bases: TGCGCCAGCAGTTACAGGAGATCTCCTTACCGTAGCAATCAGCCCCAGCATTTT.

This clone occurred a few times. This chain connects TRBV6-5 to TRBJ2-7, with D unresolved. Trimming shortened V by 2 bases and J by 2 bases, and 7 bases separated the two germline ends. CDR3 length equals 13 residues. The germline V gene encodes CDR1 MNHEY and CDR2 SVGAGI. Written as DNA, the CDR3 is TGTGCCAGCAGTTACCGGCAGACCTACGAGCAGTACTTC. Translation gives CASSYRQTYEQYF.

V is TRBV3-1 (or the pseudogene TRBV3-2) and J is TRBJ2-5; 9 bases agree with TRBD1. Germline-derived CDR1 and CDR2 are LGHDT and YNNKEL (reference sequence). V shed 1 base and J 5 bases; nucleotides not matched to a gene: 5. There are 15 residues in the CDR3. The CDR3 DNA is TGTGCCAGCAGCCAAGCCTCACAGGGGGCGGAGACCCAGTACTTC. Its protein is CASSQASQGAETQYF.

The V and J genes are TRBV4-1 and TRBJ1-4; no definite D call. Germline CDR1 and CDR2: MGHRA and YSYEKL. The CDR3 covers 12 residues. V lost 3 bases and J lost 10, with 9 bases in between. CDR3 bases: TGCGCCAGCAGCCATCCTGACGGAAAACTGTTTTTT. Amino acids: CASSHPDGKLFF.

This chain uses TRBV5-1 with TRBJ2-6; D gene uncertain. Trimming shortened V by 6 bases and J by 2 bases, and 9 bases separated the two germline ends. The CDR3 loop spans 14 amino acids. CDR1 and CDR2 from the germline V gene are SGHRS and YFSETQ. The CDR3 nucleotides read TGCGCCAGCACCCTTCTACCTGGGGCCAACGTCCTGACTTTC. Protein product: CASTLLPGANVLTF.

V gene TRBV25-1 combines with J gene TRBJ1-2; 9 bases are a match to TRBD1. The germline V gene has CDR1 MGHDK and CDR2 SYGVNS. The CDR3 is made up of 15 amino acids. V lost 3 bases to trimming and J lost 5 bases; unmatched junction nucleotides: 7. In DNA form, the CDR3 reads TGTGCCAGCAGTGATACAGGGGGCTCGGGGTATGGCTACACCTTC. It encodes CASSDTGGSGYGYTF.

This chain connects TRBV19 to TRBJ1-2; 7 bases are a match to TRBD1. The CDR3 is 13 residues long. J lost 8 bases, V lost 8 bases, and 11 bases had no gene match. Per germline, CDR1 LNHDA and CDR2 SQIVND (reference sequence). The chain's CDR3 is CASSDRVARGYTF. Here the CDR3 DNA reads TGTGCCAGTTCAGACAGGGTCGCTAGGGGCTACACCTTC.